Listed below are T cell receptor beta chains from one sample, sequenced in a study of cytomegalovirus exposure and HLA in healthy donors. Some clones are missing from TCRdb's copy, which holds only in-frame ones; the method was immunoSEQ multiplex PCR. The sample contains about 110,000 clones, 70% to 85% of which appear only once. Sequenced material: PBMCs. These receptor sequences come from a boy younger than 18 in good health and CMV-seronegative. Each CDR3 is given with its conserved first and last residue. The D gene is left open where the match is weak. The listing skips clone size in some rows; elsewhere it reads once, few, many or a size class.

d_gene: -
abundance: -
v_gene: TRBV6-6
len: 12
j_gene: TRBJ1-5
CDR3nt: TGTGCCAGCAGTAAGGGGCATCAGCCCCAGCATTTT
CDR3aa: CASSKGHQPQHF

d_gene: TRBD1
abundance: few
v_gene: TRBV7-3
len: 15
j_gene: TRBJ2-7
CDR3nt: TGTGCCAGCAGCTTTCGGGGACAGGGGGCGAATAAGCAGTACTTC
CDR3aa: CASSFRGQGANKQYF

d_gene: TRBD1
abundance: -
v_gene: TRBV14
len: 19
j_gene: TRBJ2-6
CDR3nt: TGTGCCAGCAGAGTTCGACAGGGGACCATGAGCTCTGGGGCCAACGTCCTGACTTTC
CDR3aa: CASRVRQGTMSSGANVLTF

d_gene: -
abundance: -
v_gene: TRBV25-1
len: 15
j_gene: TRBJ2-2
CDR3nt: TGTGCCAGCAGTGAATCCTTAGCGAACACCGGGGAGCTGTTTTTT
CDR3aa: CASSESLANTGELFF

d_gene: -
abundance: -
v_gene: TRBV27
len: 14
j_gene: TRBJ2-7
CDR3nt: TGTGCCAGCAGTTTAAAGAATACGCCGGGGGAGCAGTACTTC
CDR3aa: CASSLKNTPGEQYF

d_gene: -
abundance: -
v_gene: TRBV19
len: 19
j_gene: TRBJ1-1
CDR3nt: TGTGCCAGTAGTATAGTGGAGACCGAGTTCCCCCGCCTGAACACTGAAGCTTTCTTT
CDR3aa: CASSIVETEFPRLNTEAFF

d_gene: -
abundance: -
v_gene: TRBV19
len: 15
j_gene: TRBJ1-5
CDR3nt: TGTGCCAGTAGTATTTGGGACAACGTCAATCAGCCCCAGCATTTT
CDR3aa: CASSIWDNVNQPQHF

d_gene: -
abundance: once
v_gene: TRBV6-1
len: 14
j_gene: TRBJ1-1
CDR3nt: TGTGCCAGCTCGAGGGCGTCTCTGAACACTGAAGCTTTCTTT
CDR3aa: CASSRASLNTEAFF

d_gene: TRBD1
abundance: -
v_gene: TRBV7-8
len: 15
j_gene: TRBJ1-5
CDR3nt: TGTGCCAGCAGCTTTCGGACAGGGGAGGGTCAGCCCCAGCATTTT
CDR3aa: CASSFRTGEGQPQHF

d_gene: -
abundance: -
v_gene: TRBV7-9
len: 11
j_gene: TRBJ2-7
CDR3nt: TGTGCCAGCAGCTCGGTGGACGAGCAGTACTTC
CDR3aa: CASSSVDEQYF

d_gene: -
abundance: -
v_gene: TRBV5-4
len: 14
j_gene: TRBJ2-4
CDR3nt: TGTGCCAGCAGGTCCGACTATCCTGAAAACATTCAGTACTTC
CDR3aa: CASRSDYPENIQYF